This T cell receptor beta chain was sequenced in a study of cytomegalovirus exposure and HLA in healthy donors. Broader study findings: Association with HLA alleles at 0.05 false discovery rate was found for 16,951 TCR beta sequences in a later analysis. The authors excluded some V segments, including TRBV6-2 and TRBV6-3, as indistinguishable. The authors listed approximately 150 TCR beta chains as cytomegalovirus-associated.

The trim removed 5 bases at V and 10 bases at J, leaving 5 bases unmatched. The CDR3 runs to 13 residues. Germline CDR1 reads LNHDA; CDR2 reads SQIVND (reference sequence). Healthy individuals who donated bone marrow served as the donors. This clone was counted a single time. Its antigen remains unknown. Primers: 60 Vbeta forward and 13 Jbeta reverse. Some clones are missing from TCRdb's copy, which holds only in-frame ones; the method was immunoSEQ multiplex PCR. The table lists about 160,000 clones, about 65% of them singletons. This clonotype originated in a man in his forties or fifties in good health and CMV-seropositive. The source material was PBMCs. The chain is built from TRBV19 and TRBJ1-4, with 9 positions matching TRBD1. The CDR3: CASSETDRGKLFF. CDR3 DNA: TGTGCCAGTAGTGAGACGGACAGGGGAAAACTGTTTTTT.